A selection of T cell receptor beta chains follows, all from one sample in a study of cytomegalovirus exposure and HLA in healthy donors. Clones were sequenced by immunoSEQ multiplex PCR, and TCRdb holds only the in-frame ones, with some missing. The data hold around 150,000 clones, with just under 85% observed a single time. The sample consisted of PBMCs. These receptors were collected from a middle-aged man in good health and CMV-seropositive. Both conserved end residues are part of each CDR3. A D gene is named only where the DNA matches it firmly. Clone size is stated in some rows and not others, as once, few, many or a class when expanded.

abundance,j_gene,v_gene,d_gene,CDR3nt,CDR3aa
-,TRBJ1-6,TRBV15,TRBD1,TGTGCCACCAGCAGAGTTACCTCTTGGTTCCCAGGGGGCCGTTCACCCCTCCACTTT,CATSRVTSWFPGGRSPLHF
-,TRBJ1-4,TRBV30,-,TGTGCCTGGAGTGTAGCCCGGACAGTACATGAAAAACTGTTTTTT,CAWSVARTVHEKLFF
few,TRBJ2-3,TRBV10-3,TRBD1,TGTGCCATCAGTGCGGACAGGGACAGGGCGCAGTATTTT,CAISADRDRAQYF
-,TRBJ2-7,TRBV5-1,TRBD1,TGCGCCAGCAGCCCTTCCGGGACAGGCTACTACGAGCAGTACTTC,CASSPSGTGYYEQYF
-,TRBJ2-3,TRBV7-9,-,TGTTCCAGCAGCTTCTCAGGGGTCTTGGGCACAGATACGCAGTATTTT,CSSSFSGVLGTDTQYF
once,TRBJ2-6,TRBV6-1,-,TGTGCCAGCACCCCTACTTGGGGGGCCAACGTCCTGACTTTC,CASTPTWGANVLTF
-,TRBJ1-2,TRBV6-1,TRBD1,TGTGCCAGCAGCTCCCGGGACAGGGGGAACTATGGCTACACCTTC,CASSSRDRGNYGYTF
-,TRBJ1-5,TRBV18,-,TGTGCCAGCTCAGGAGGGAATGGGAATCAGCCCCAGCATTTT,CASSGGNGNQPQHF
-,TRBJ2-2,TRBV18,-,TGTGCCAGCTCACCACGGGCAGGATTGAACACCGGGGAGCTGTTTTTT,CASSPRAGLNTGELFF
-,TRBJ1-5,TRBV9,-,TGTGCCAGCAGCGTAGGAGGGGGTGATCAGCCCCAGCATTTT,CASSVGGGDQPQHF
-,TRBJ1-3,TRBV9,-,TGTGCCAGCAGCGTTGAGCGGGGAAACACCATATATTTT,CASSVERGNTIYF
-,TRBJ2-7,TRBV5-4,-,TGTGCCAGCAGCTTGGGAACGGGAGTCCCCTACGAGCAGTACTTC,CASSLGTGVPYEQYF
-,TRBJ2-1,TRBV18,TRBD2,TGTGCCAGCTCACCGGGGAGGGGCGATGAGCAGTTCTTC,CASSPGRGDEQFF
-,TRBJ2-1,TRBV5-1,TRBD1,TGCGCCAGCAGCTTGGGACAGGGTGCCTACAATGAGCAGTTCTTC,CASSLGQGAYNEQFF
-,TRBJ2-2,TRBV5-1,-,TGCGCCAGCAGCTTGCTGAACACCGGGGAGCTGTTTTTT,CASSLLNTGELFF
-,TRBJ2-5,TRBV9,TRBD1,TGTGCCAGCAGCGTCCGGACAGGCGAGGAGACCCAGTACTTC,CASSVRTGEETQYF
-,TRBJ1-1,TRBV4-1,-,TGCGCCAGCAGCCAGCGGGGGGGGACTGAAGCTTTCTTT,CASSQRGGTEAFF
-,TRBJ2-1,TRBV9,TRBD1,TGTGCCAGCAGCGTAGGAACAGGGGACCCAAAGTTCTTC,CASSVGTGDPKFF
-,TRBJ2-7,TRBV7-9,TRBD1,TGTGCCAGCAGCCCATGGGGACAGAGGGCGGACGAGCAGTACTTC,CASSPWGQRADEQYF
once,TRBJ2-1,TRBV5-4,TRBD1,TGTGCCAGCAGCTTCAACAGGGGATCTTCCTACAATGAGCAGTTCTTC,CASSFNRGSSYNEQFF
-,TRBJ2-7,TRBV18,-,TGTGCCAGCTCAACCCCGGGGAGAGCCTACGAGCAGTACTTC,CASSTPGRAYEQYF
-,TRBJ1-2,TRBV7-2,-,TGTGCCAGCAGCTTAGGGCAGGTCGACGGCTACACCTTC,CASSLGQVDGYTF
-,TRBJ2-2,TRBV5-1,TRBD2,TGCGCCAGCAGCAGAATGGCGGGGGGGAGCACCGGGGAGCTGTTTTTT,CASSRMAGGSTGELFF
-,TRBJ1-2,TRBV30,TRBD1,TGTGCCTGGAGTAAAATACGGACAGGGCCTGGCTACACCTTC,CAWSKIRTGPGYTF
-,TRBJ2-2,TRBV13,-,TGTGCCAGCAACCTAGAGAATCAGAGAGCCGGGGAGCTGTTTTTT,CASNLENQRAGELFF
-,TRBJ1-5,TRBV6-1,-,TGTGCCAGCAGTGAAGCATGGACGGACATCTATAGCAATCAGCCCCAGCATTTT,CASSEAWTDIYSNQPQHF
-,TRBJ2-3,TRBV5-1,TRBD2,TGCGCCAGCAGCTTGGAGCGGGAGGGGACAGATACGCAGTATTTT,CASSLEREGTDTQYF
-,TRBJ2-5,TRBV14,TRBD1,TGTGCCAGCGCTTTCTCAGGGGGCGCGGGTGAGACCCAGTACTTC,CASAFSGGAGETQYF
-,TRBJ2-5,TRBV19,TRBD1,TGTGCCAGTGGGGGACAGGTAAAAGAGACCCAGTACTTC,CASGGQVKETQYF
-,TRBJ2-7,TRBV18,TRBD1,TGTGCCAGCTCCCGGGACAGGGAATCCTACGAGCAGTACTTC,CASSRDRESYEQYF
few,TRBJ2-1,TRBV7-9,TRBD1,TGTTCCAGCAGCTTAGCGCCCTCAGGGGGCTCCTACAATGAGCAGTTCTTC,CSSSLAPSGGSYNEQFF
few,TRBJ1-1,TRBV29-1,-,TGCAGCGGCCAACAGGGTTCGTTGAACACTGAAGCTTTCTTT,CSGQQGSLNTEAFF
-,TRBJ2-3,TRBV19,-,TGTGCCAGTAGTATCCGGGAGACCTCAGATACGCAGTATTTT,CASSIRETSDTQYF
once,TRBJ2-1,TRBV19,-,TGTGCCAGTAAGAGCGGCAGCCTAAATGAGCAGTTCTTC,CASKSGSLNEQFF
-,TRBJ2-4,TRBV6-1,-,TGTGCCAGCAGTGTAAACGGGGGGCCCCTCGACTTC,CASSVNGGPLDF
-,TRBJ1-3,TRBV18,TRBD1,TGTGCCAGCTCACCTCTGGGCAGGGGGACATCTGGAAACACCATATATTTT,CASSPLGRGTSGNTIYF
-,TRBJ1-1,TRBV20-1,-,TGCAGTGCCCGGTTGAACACTGAAGCTTTCTTT,CSARLNTEAFF
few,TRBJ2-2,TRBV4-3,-,TGCGCCAGCAGCCGAGTAACAGGTCCGAACACCGGGGAGCTGTTTTTT,CASSRVTGPNTGELFF